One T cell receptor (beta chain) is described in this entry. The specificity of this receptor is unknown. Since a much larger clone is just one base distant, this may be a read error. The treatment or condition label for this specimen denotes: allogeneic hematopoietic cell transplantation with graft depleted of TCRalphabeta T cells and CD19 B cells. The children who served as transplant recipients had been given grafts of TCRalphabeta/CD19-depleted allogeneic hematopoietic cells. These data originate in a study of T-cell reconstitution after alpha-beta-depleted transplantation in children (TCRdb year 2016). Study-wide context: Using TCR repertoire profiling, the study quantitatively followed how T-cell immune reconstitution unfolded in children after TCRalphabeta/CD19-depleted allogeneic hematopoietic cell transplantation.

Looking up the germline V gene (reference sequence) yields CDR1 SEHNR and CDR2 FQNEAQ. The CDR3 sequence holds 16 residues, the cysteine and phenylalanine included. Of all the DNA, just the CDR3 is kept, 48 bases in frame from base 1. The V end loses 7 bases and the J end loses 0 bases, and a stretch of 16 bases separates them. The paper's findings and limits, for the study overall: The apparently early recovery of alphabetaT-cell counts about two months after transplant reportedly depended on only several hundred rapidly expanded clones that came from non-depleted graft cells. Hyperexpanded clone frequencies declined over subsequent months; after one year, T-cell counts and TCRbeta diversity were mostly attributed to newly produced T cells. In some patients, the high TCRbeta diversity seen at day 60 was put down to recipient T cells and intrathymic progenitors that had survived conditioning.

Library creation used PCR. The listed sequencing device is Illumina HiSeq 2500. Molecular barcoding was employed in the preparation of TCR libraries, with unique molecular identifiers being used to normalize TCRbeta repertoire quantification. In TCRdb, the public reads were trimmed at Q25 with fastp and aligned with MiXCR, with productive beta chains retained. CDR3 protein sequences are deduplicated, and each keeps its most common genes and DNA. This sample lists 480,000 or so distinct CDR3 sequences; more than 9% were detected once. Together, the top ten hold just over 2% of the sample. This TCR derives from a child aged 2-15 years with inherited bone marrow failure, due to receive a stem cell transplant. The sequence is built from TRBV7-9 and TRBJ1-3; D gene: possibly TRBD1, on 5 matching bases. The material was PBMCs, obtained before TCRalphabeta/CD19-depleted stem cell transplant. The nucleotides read TGTGCCAGCACCTTTGGGCAGGGAAGCTCTGGAAACACCATATATTTT. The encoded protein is CASTFGQGSSGNTIYF. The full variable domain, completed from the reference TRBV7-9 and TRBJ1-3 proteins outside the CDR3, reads DTGVSQNPRHKITKRGQNVTFRCDPISEHNRLYWYRQTLGQGPEFLTYFQNEAQLEKSRLLSDRFSAERPKGSFSTLEIQRTEQGDSAMYLCASTFGQGSSGNTIYFGEGSWLTVV.